This paragraph covers one T cell receptor beta chain sequence. Its antigen is currently unknown. Sequenced by immunoSEQ multiplex PCR; TCRdb stores in-frame clones only, minus some. The data contain 75,000 to 85,000 clones, roughly 90% of them singletons. This entry is derived from a study of T cell responses to AZD1222 COVID-19 vaccine. General observations from the study: Donors skewed white British and female; clonal diversity was possibly underestimated. The CD4 TCRs associated with vaccination extended across spike and predominated at 160-218 and 743-854. Repertoires were obtained solely post-peak T cell response.

Pooled together were second doses at about 4 or about 12 weeks. Trimming cost V 3 bases and J 4 bases, with 12 bases left between them. Germline V CDR1 and CDR2: MDHEN, SYDVKM. CDR3 length: 14 residues. This sequence joins TRBV28 and TRBJ1-1; a weak D match, TRBD1 (5 bases). The sequence came from an adult who received the AZD1222 COVID-19 vaccine. The sequencing here drew on peripheral blood, taken 28 days after the second AZD1222 dose. The CDR3 loop reads CASSFGDGGTEAFF. As DNA, the CDR3 is TGTGCCAGCAGTTTCGGGGACGGAGGCACTGAAGCTTTCTTT.